What follows are 28 T cell receptor beta chains derived from one specimen sequenced in a study of blood T cell repertoires in COVID-19 (dated by TCRdb to between 2020 and 2021). The library was built by means of the immunoSEQ multiplex PCR assay. TCRdb took this table from immuneACCESS and kept in-frame rearrangements with V and J called. Such tables lack part of the clones; where checked against another copy, unresolved V genes explain under half of the gap, and the rest is unexplained. Across this sample there are 250,000 to 350,000 clones, with nearly 90% seen only once. Together, the top ten hold about 1.8% of the sample. Sequenced sample: PBMCs or T cells enriched from blood (not recorded which). Source of these receptors: a woman between 18 and 29 years old with acute COVID-19.

This chain uses TRBV19 with TRBJ2-7, with 7 bases that match TRBD1. J lost 6 bases, V lost 6 bases, and 5 bases had no gene match. This CDR3 comprises 12 residues. From germline, CDR1 is LNHDA and CDR2 SQIVND (reference sequence). CDR3 nucleotides: TGTGCCAGTAGCCCGACAGGGTTCGAGCAGTACTTC. It codes for CASSPTGFEQYF.

The J gene is TRBJ1-4, the V gene TRBV7-2, with unresolved D. The CDR3 has 14 residues. CDR1 SGHTA and CDR2 FQGNSA come from the germline V gene. Trimming took off 6 bases at V and 7 bases at J, with 15 bases between the two ends. CDR3 DNA sequence: TGTGCCAGCAGTTACCGGAGGTTGGGTGAAAAACTGTTTTTT. The encoded protein is CASSYRRLGEKLFF. Complete variable domain (other parts from reference TRBV7-2 and TRBJ1-4): GAGVSQSPSNKVTEKGKDVELRCDPISGHTALYWYRQSLGQGLEFLIYFQGNSAPDKSGLPSDRFSAERTGGSVSTLTIQRTQQEDSAVYLCASSYRRLGEKLFFGSGTQLSVL.

The chain carries TRBV6-2 or TRBV6-3 and TRBJ2-7; possibly TRBD2 for D (8 bases). CDR1 and CDR2 (germline): MNHEY, SVGEGT. V was cut by 6 bases and J by 2 bases, with 20 bases left in between. CDR3 length equals 16 residues. The DNA for the CDR3 is TGTGCCAGCAGCACGGGAGGGGGCATGGGGGCCTACGAGCAGTACTTC. It translates to CASSTGGGMGAYEQYF.

The chain carries TRBV19 and TRBJ1-5; no clear D. The CDR3 sequence is 15 residues long. Germline CDR1 LNHDA, CDR2 SQIVND (reference sequence). V was pared by 3 bases and J by 3 bases, with 12 bases between. The CDR3: CASSITPLPNQPQHF. In DNA form, the CDR3 reads TGTGCCAGTAGTATTACCCCACTACCCAATCAGCCCCAGCATTTT.

The chain links TRBV18 to TRBJ2-7; TRBD2 is a possible D gene (6 bases). The germline V gene encodes CDR1 KGHSH and CDR2 LQKENI. Trimming removed 5 bases from V and 3 bases from J, with 14 bases in between. This CDR3 region has 14 residues. The CDR3 DNA reads as TGTGCCAGCTCAGTTAGCGGAGGGATCTACGAGCAGTACTTC. Translated: CASSVSGGIYEQYF.

This clone appeared once. The chain couples TRBV7-9 to TRBJ1-2, with 9 positions matching TRBD1. The CDR3 sequence is 19 residues long. V was clipped by 5 bases and J by 2 bases; unmatched bases: 18. CDR1 is SEHNR and CDR2 is FQNEAQ in the germline V gene (reference sequence). CDR3 protein: CASSQPRQGEGEGNYGYTF. The CDR3 DNA reads as TGTGCCAGCAGCCAACCGAGACAGGGGGAAGGAGAAGGCAACTATGGCTACACCTTC.

The chain couples TRBV2 to TRBJ1-6; TRBD1 matches 10 bases. The CDR3 is 16 residues long. Germline lookup yields CDR1 SNHLY and CDR2 FYNNEI. The V gene end was trimmed by 6 bases and the J gene end by 4 bases; junction bases not matched to a gene: 6. CDR3 residues: CASSRRTGGYNSPLHF. The CDR3 DNA sequence: TGTGCCAGCAGCCGCCGGACAGGGGGATATAATTCACCCCTCCACTTT.

The rearrangement links TRBV5-4 to TRBJ2-1; weak D call: TRBD1 (6 bases). V shed 5 bases and J shed 7 bases, with 16 bases lying between them. There are 14 residues in the CDR3. Germline V CDR1 and CDR2: SGHNT, YYREEE (reference sequence). CDR3 sequence: CASRGGTQVNEQFF. CDR3 coding DNA: TGTGCCAGCAGAGGGGGTACCCAGGTGAATGAGCAGTTCTTC.

The rearrangement joins TRBV6-5 to TRBJ1-1; perhaps TRBD1 as D (6 bases). The germline CDR1 and CDR2 sequences are MNHEY and SVGAGI. Trimming shortened V by 4 bases and J by 1 base, and 7 bases separated the two germline ends. The length of the CDR3 is 13 residues. The CDR3 is CASSLDRNTEAFF. CDR3 DNA sequence: TGTGCCAGCAGTTTGGACAGGAACACTGAAGCTTTCTTT.

To note about this clone: The junction does not match germline at one end; this may be a read error. The rearrangement joins TRBV27 to TRBJ2-7, with 9 bases matching TRBD2. Per germline, CDR1 MNHEY and CDR2 SMNVEV (reference sequence). The length of the CDR3 is 15 residues. CDR3 nucleotide sequence: TGTGCCAGCAGTTTAAAATTCAGCGGGAGGTACGCGCAGTACTTC. Protein product: CASSLKFSGRYAQYF.

The chain joins TRBV19 to TRBJ2-7, with a possible D match to TRBD2 (5 bases). V was clipped by 3 bases and J by 3 bases, with 24 bases between them. Germline CDR1 reads LNHDA; CDR2 reads SQIVND (reference sequence). The CDR3 length is 18 residues. CDR3: CASSIPGRSSLNLYEQYF. The CDR3 DNA reads TGTGCCAGTAGTATCCCGGGGAGATCATCCTTGAACCTCTACGAGCAGTACTTC.

Of note for this clone: The same CDR3 also results from other DNA sequences found in this sample. The V call is TRBV30, the J call TRBJ1-5, with TRBD1 as a possible D gene (6 bases). Deletions cut 0 bases from V and 5 bases from J, with 8 bases between. Germline assignment: CDR1 GTSNPN and CDR2 SVGIG (reference sequence). The CDR3 loop spans 13 amino acids. The chain's CDR3 is CAWSVQGHQPQHF. The CDR3 bases are TGTGCCTGGAGTGTACAGGGTCATCAGCCCCAGCATTTT.

The V call is TRBV11-2, the J call TRBJ2-2; D gene uncertain. Looked up from germline, CDR1 is SGHAT and CDR2 is FQNNGV. This CDR3 has 13 residues. Trimming shortened V by 2 bases and J by 4 bases, and 5 bases separated the two germline ends. CDR3 sequence (DNA): TGTGCCAGCAGCTTACGCGGCACCGGGGAGCTGTTTTTT. Amino acids: CASSLRGTGELFF.

Turning to this clone: A single base separates this from a much larger clone, so it may be a read error. The chain links TRBV3-1 (or the pseudogene TRBV3-2) to TRBJ1-1; perhaps TRBD1 as D (5 bases). CDR1 is LGHDT and CDR2 is YNNKEL in the germline V gene (reference sequence). The CDR3 totals 14 residues. V lost 1 base, J lost 0 bases, and 6 bases lay in between. The CDR3 loop is CASSQAGLNTEAFF. DNA of the CDR3: TGTGCCAGCAGCCAAGCAGGGTTGAACACTGAAGCTTTCTTT.

This chain links TRBV21-1 with TRBJ1-4; the table's D call TRBD1 went unverified against the DNA. TRBV21-1 is a pseudogene segment. CDR3 size: 16 residues. The CDR3 here is CASSRGTGEPNEKLFF. The DNA of the CDR3 is TGTGCCAGCAGCAGAGGGACAGGGGAGCCAAATGAAAAACTGTTTTTT.

The V and J genes are TRBV19 and TRBJ2-1; 8 bases align to TRBD1. CDR3 length: 15 amino acids. Germline V gives CDR1 LNHDA, CDR2 SQIVND (reference sequence). With 7 bases clipped from V and 5 bases from J, the junction kept 10 bases outside the gene matches. The CDR3 reads CASTMDRARNNEQFF. In nucleotides, the CDR3 is TGTGCCAGTACTATGGACAGGGCGCGAAACAATGAGCAGTTCTTC.

This clone was detected a few times. This chain connects TRBV3-1 (or the pseudogene TRBV3-2) to TRBJ2-7; TRBD1 is a possible D gene (6 bases). The V gene's germline CDR1 is LGHDT and CDR2 YNNKEL (reference sequence). The CDR3 totals 14 residues. Trimming removed 6 bases at V and 6 bases at J, with 18 bases between. The CDR3 DNA reads as TGTGCCAGCAGAGCCCCGGGACAAACGTCCGAGCAGTACTTC. It encodes CASRAPGQTSEQYF.

The V call is TRBV18, the J call TRBJ2-5; 7 positions match TRBD1. V lost 6 bases to trimming and J lost 4 bases; unmatched junction nucleotides: 5. Germline V lookup: CDR1 KGHSH, CDR2 LQKENI. This CDR3 region has 13 residues. As DNA, the CDR3 is TGTGCCAGCTCCGAAAACAGGGGAGAGACCCAGTACTTC. Its protein product is CASSENRGETQYF.

This chain uses TRBV7-8 with TRBJ2-7; D not resolved. Per germline, CDR1 SGHVS and CDR2 FQNEAQ. The CDR3 is 15 residues long. The V and J ends lost 0 bases and 2 bases respectively, with 11 bases between them. The CDR3, as DNA: TGTGCCAGCAGCTTAGCCGCAGGCACAGCCTACGAGCAGTACTTC. It is translated as CASSLAAGTAYEQYF.

The gene calls are TRBV27 and TRBJ2-7, with 7 positions matching TRBD1. V lost 5 bases, J lost 4 bases, and 11 bases stayed unmatched. Germline CDR1 MNHEY, CDR2 SMNVEV (reference sequence). The CDR3 runs 15 residues. CDR3 bases: TGTGCCAGCAGTCCCGGCCCGGGACAGATTTACGAGCAGTACTTC. This encodes CASSPGPGQIYEQYF.

The CDR3 DNA is TGTGCCAGCAGCTTTCTGGCTGGACGGAAGGGGGATACGCAGTATTTT. It is translated as CASSFLAGRKGDTQYF. V gene TRBV7-9 combines with J gene TRBJ2-3; a possible D gene is TRBD1 (5 bases). V was trimmed by 3 bases and J by 6 bases, leaving 19 bases between them. The germline V gene encodes CDR1 SEHNR and CDR2 FQNEAQ (reference sequence). The CDR3 totals 16 residues. Supplemented by reference TRBV7-9 and TRBJ2-3, the full variable domain reads DTGVSQNPRHKITKRGQNVTFRCDPISEHNRLYWYRQTLGQGPEFLTYFQNEAQLEKSRLLSDRFSAERPKGSFSTLEIQRTEQGDSAMYLCASSFLAGRKGDTQYFGPGTRLTVL.

The chain joins TRBV7-9 to TRBJ2-1; D possibly corresponds to TRBD2 (6 bases). This CDR3 has 13 amino acids. Germline V lookup: CDR1 SEHNR, CDR2 FQNEAQ (reference sequence). V lost 10 bases and J 7 bases, leaving 17 bases between the germline ends. In DNA, the CDR3 is TGTGCCACCTCCGGACTAAAGGGGAATGAGCAGTTCTTC. Amino acids: CATSGLKGNEQFF.

The chain combines TRBV29-1 with TRBJ2-3, with 7 bases identical to TRBD2. J lost 2 bases, V lost 7 bases, and 9 bases had no gene match. CDR3 length: 14 residues. Germline V gives CDR1 SQVTM, CDR2 ANQGSEA. CDR3 in amino acids: CSARLARYTDTQYF. The CDR3 nucleotides are TGCAGCGCAAGACTAGCCCGGTACACAGATACGCAGTATTTT.

The genes are TRBV18 and TRBJ2-7; possible D gene TRBD2, 8 bases. Germline CDR1 reads KGHSH; CDR2 reads LQKENI. Trimming took 3 bases from V and 4 from J, leaving 22 bases between them. This CDR3 has 17 residues. CDR3: CASSPSSGGTRTYEQYF. The CDR3 DNA follows: TGTGCCAGCTCACCTTCATCAGGGGGGACTAGGACGTACGAGCAGTACTTC.

The chain is built from TRBV9 and TRBJ2-5; weak D call: TRBD1 (5 bases). The ends were cut back, 4 bases at V and 2 bases at J, with 18 bases in the middle. The CDR3 loop spans 16 amino acids. CDR1 and CDR2 (germline): SGDLS, YYNGEE. Here the CDR3 reads CASSPAAGWEQETQYF. CDR3 bases: TGTGCCAGCAGCCCGGCGGCAGGGTGGGAACAAGAGACCCAGTACTTC.

This clone was detected a few times. V gene TRBV18 combines with J gene TRBJ1-6, with D unresolved. The CDR3 spans 13 residues. Trimming shortened V by 8 bases and J by 9 bases, and 14 bases separated the two germline ends. CDR1 is KGHSH, CDR2 LQKENI, per germline. The CDR3 region is CASQDESISPLHF. Written as DNA, the CDR3 is TGTGCCAGCCAGGATGAGTCTATTTCACCCCTCCACTTT.

V is TRBV4-1 and J is TRBJ1-2; D is unclear. The CDR3 is made up of 12 amino acids. CDR1 is MGHRA, CDR2 YSYEKL, per germline. V gave up 0 bases and J gave up 9 bases, with 8 bases separating them. The chain's CDR3 is CASSQDRSRYTF. The CDR3 bases are TGCGCCAGCAGCCAAGATCGGTCTCGCTACACCTTC.

The V and J genes are TRBV28 and TRBJ2-7; 12 bases fit TRBD2. Germline CDR1 and CDR2: MDHEN and SYDVKM. The CDR3 is 14 amino acids. With V trimmed by 6 bases and J by 5 bases, 5 bases remained unmatched. CDR3 loop: CASSLTSGGNEQYF. Written as DNA, the CDR3 is TGTGCCAGCAGCCTGACTAGCGGGGGCAACGAGCAGTACTTC.